Below are 20 T cell receptor beta chains sequenced from a single sample in a study of blood T cell repertoires in COVID-19. Profiled with immunoSEQ multiplex PCR; TCRdb holds only in-frame clones, not every one. The sample lists 200,000 to 250,000 clones, 70% to 85% seen once, with 13% in the top ten. Sequences were obtained from peripheral blood. The receptors originated from a human donor in a cohort sampled during active COVID-19.

The chain carries TRBV24-1 and TRBJ2-1; 8 nucleotides agree with TRBD2. Trimming removed 1 base from V and 7 bases from J; junction bases left unmatched: 5. CDR1 and CDR2 (germline): KGHDR, SFDVKD. The CDR3 has 15 residues. In DNA form, the CDR3 reads TGTGCCACCAGTGATTTAGCGGGAGAGACGAATGAGCAGTTCTTC. This translates into CATSDLAGETNEQFF.

This chain joins TRBV5-1 and TRBJ1-4; the D gene is possibly TRBD1 (6 bases). Deletions cut 4 bases from V and 1 base from J, with 11 bases between. The CDR3 loop spans 15 amino acids. Germline V gene sequence: CDR1 SGHRS, CDR2 YFSETQ. CDR3 region: CASSPGTRTNEKLFF. In DNA form, the CDR3 reads TGCGCCAGCAGCCCCGGGACAAGAACTAATGAAAAACTGTTTTTT.

The CDR3 is CASSVGTGNYGYTF. CDR3 nucleotides: TGTGCCAGCAGCGTAGGTACAGGAAACTATGGCTACACCTTC. The chain has TRBV9 and TRBJ1-2, with D maybe TRBD1 (5 bases). Between the trimmed V and J ends, which lost 0 bases and 2 bases, there was a span of 8 bases. The CDR3 totals 14 residues. Germline V gives CDR1 SGDLS, CDR2 YYNGEE.

The rearrangement links TRBV7-2 to TRBJ2-1; 10 bases align to TRBD2. The V segment lost 5 bases and the J segment 1 base; nucleotides outside the gene matches: 2. This CDR3 is built from 15 residues. Germline V lookup: CDR1 SGHTA, CDR2 FQGNSA. DNA of the CDR3: TGTGCCAGCAGCCCTAGCGGGAGTTCCTACAATGAGCAGTTCTTC. This sequence encodes CASSPSGSSYNEQFF.

The chain has TRBV6-1 and TRBJ2-7, with D possibly matching TRBD1 (6 bases). Per the germline V gene, CDR1 is MNHNS and CDR2 is SASEGT. The CDR3 length is 15 residues. V gave up 1 base and J gave up 0 bases, with 10 bases separating them. DNA of the CDR3: TGTGCCAGCAGTGAAGGACAGGTCTACTCCTACGAGCAGTACTTC. This sequence encodes CASSEGQVYSYEQYF.

J is TRBJ2-7 and V is TRBV7-2; 10 bases align to TRBD2. Per the germline V gene, CDR1 is SGHTA and CDR2 is FQGNSA. Trimming at V came to 4 bases and at J to 1 base, leaving 7 bases not matched to a gene. The CDR3 runs to 16 residues. CDR3 residues: CASSSWTSGVSYEQYF. The CDR3 coding sequence is TGTGCCAGCAGCTCCTGGACTAGCGGAGTTTCCTACGAGCAGTACTTC.

There are a few counts of this clone. V usage is TRBV10-3 and J usage is TRBJ2-7; 10 nucleotides agree with TRBD2. J gave up 4 bases and V 8 bases, and 5 bases lay outside the gene matches. The CDR3 consists of 13 residues. Per germline, CDR1 ENHRY and CDR2 SYGVKD. This chain's CDR3 is CAISLAGPYEQYF. CDR3 sequence (DNA): TGTGCCATCTCACTAGCGGGACCTTACGAGCAGTACTTC.

The chain joins TRBV6-5 to TRBJ1-1; 9 bases are shared with TRBD1. The CDR3 runs 14 residues. The germline V gene encodes CDR1 MNHEY and CDR2 SVGAGI. Trimming cost V 3 bases and J 7 bases; bases outside gene matches: 6. CDR3 sequence (DNA): TGTGCCAGCAGTTATCGGACAGGGGCCCTTGAAGCTTTCTTT. This gives the protein CASSYRTGALEAFF.

In its sample, this clone was seen many times. V is TRBV29-1 and J is TRBJ1-2; D unclear. The V and J ends lost 0 bases and 8 bases respectively, with 19 bases between them. The V gene's germline CDR1 is SQVTM and CDR2 ANQGSEA. CDR3 length equals 15 residues. The CDR3 nucleotides read TGCAGCGTTGAAGATGCGGGGAAATCGGGCCTCGGCTACACCTTC. Translated, it gives CSVEDAGKSGLGYTF.

The chain is built from TRBV27 and TRBJ1-5; maybe TRBD1 (5 bases). The CDR3 consists of 15 residues. With 1 base removed from V and 5 bases from J, the gap between germline ends came to 12 bases. CDR1 and CDR2 (germline): MNHEY, SMNVEV (reference sequence). The CDR3 loop is CASSLFDSRDQPQHF. DNA of the CDR3: TGTGCCAGCAGTTTATTCGACAGTCGAGATCAGCCCCAGCATTTT.

This chain links TRBV19 with TRBJ2-6, with D maybe TRBD1 (6 bases). The CDR3 spans 15 residues. V lost 7 bases to trimming and J lost 0 bases, with 10 bases between them. The germline gives CDR1 LNHDA, CDR2 SQIVND (reference sequence). The CDR3: CASKGVFSGANVLTF. CDR3 nucleotide sequence: TGTGCCAGTAAGGGGGTGTTCTCTGGGGCCAACGTCCTGACTTTC.

In nucleotides, the CDR3 is TGTGCCAGCAGATTCGACAGTTACACAGATACGCAGTATTTT. The encoded protein is CASRFDSYTDTQYF. The chain has TRBV7-2 and TRBJ2-3; tentative D call: TRBD1 (5 bases). Trimming removed 6 bases at V and 2 bases at J, with 12 bases between. Per the germline V gene, CDR1 is SGHTA and CDR2 is FQGNSA. This CDR3 spans 14 amino acids.

The chain joins TRBV5-1 to TRBJ1-3; D call uncertain. The CDR3 has 16 residues. Germline CDR1 and CDR2: SGHRS and YFSETQ. Trimming took 0 bases from V and 3 from J, leaving 13 bases between them. The CDR3 DNA reads TGCGCCAGCAGCTTGGTCCCCGTAAAATTTGGAAACACCATATATTTT. Its translation is CASSLVPVKFGNTIYF. Combining the CDR3 with reference TRBV5-1 and TRBJ1-3 gives the whole variable domain KAGVTQTPRYLIKTRGQQVTLSCSPISGHRSVSWYQQTPGQGLQFLFEYFSETQRNKGNFPGRFSGRQFSNSRSEMNVSTLELGDSALYLCASSLVPVKFGNTIYFGEGSWLTVV.

The chain recombines TRBV3-1 (or the pseudogene TRBV3-2) with TRBJ2-7; D might be TRBD1 (5 bases). The CDR3 extends over 15 amino acids. Germline CDR1 is LGHDT and CDR2 is YNNKEL (reference sequence). V lost 1 base to trimming and J lost 4 bases, with 14 bases between them. CDR3 sequence: CASSQGMAGKYEQYF. The DNA for the CDR3 is TGTGCCAGCAGCCAAGGGATGGCAGGGAAGTACGAGCAGTACTTC.

This clone was recorded a few times. This sequence joins TRBV7-8 and TRBJ2-7; 8 bases match TRBD1. The CDR3 runs 17 residues. CDR1 is SGHVS, CDR2 FQNEAQ, per germline. With 5 bases clipped from V and 2 bases from J, the junction kept 14 bases outside the gene matches. The CDR3 sequence is CASSKRPPGQVPYEQYF. The CDR3 DNA is TGTGCCAGCAGCAAAAGACCGCCGGGACAGGTGCCCTACGAGCAGTACTTC.

CDR3 residues: CASSALGQKRTGELFF. The CDR3 DNA follows: TGTGCCAGCAGCGCCCTGGGCCAAAAAAGAACCGGGGAGCTGTTTTTT. The V and J genes are TRBV9 and TRBJ2-2, with D unclear. V lost 3 bases, J lost 5 bases, and 17 bases lay in between. The germline V gene encodes CDR1 SGDLS and CDR2 YYNGEE. The CDR3 spans 16 residues. The entire variable domain, with the rest obtained from reference TRBV9 and TRBJ2-2, is as follows: DSGVTQTPKHLITATGQRVTLRCSPRSGDLSVYWYQQSLDQGLQFLIQYYNGEERAKGNILERFSAQQFPDLHSELNLSSLELGDSALYFCASSALGQKRTGELFFGEGSRLTVL.

This clone has a handful of counts. The chain joins TRBV4-1 to TRBJ2-4; TRBD1 matches 7 bases. The germline CDR1 and CDR2 sequences are MGHRA and YSYEKL. The CDR3 covers 18 residues. V was pared by 3 bases and J by 0 bases, with 11 bases of the junction left unmatched. CDR3 in DNA: TGCGCCAGCAGCCAGGGTGACAGGGCTCAACTAGCCAAAAACATTCAGTACTTC. It encodes CASSQGDRAQLAKNIQYF.

The rearrangement joins TRBV7-2 to TRBJ1-1, with 8 bases identical to TRBD1. Germline V CDR1 and CDR2: SGHTA, FQGNSA. The CDR3 is made up of 15 amino acids. The trim removed 1 base at V and 4 bases at J, leaving 5 bases unmatched. The CDR3 sequence is CASSLEQGAATEAFF. The CDR3 region has the DNA TGTGCCAGCAGCTTAGAGCAGGGGGCGGCCACTGAAGCTTTCTTT.

This rearrangement joins TRBV10-1 to TRBJ2-5; 7 positions agree with TRBD1. Germline CDR1 reads WNHNN; CDR2 reads SYGVQD (reference sequence). Germline trimming cut 5 bases from V and 1 base from J; bases unmatched to any gene: 4. CDR3 size: 14 residues. This CDR3 is CASSRGPGQETQYF. CDR3 sequence (DNA): TGCGCCAGCAGTAGGGGGCCCGGCCAAGAGACCCAGTACTTC.

V gene TRBV5-1 combines with J gene TRBJ1-3, with 8 positions matching TRBD1. Per the germline V gene, CDR1 is SGHRS and CDR2 is YFSETQ. V trimming: 4 bases; J trimming: 3 bases; junction bases outside the gene matches: 12. The CDR3 is made up of 17 amino acids. CDR3 sequence: CASSQYTRGRFGNTIYF. CDR3 in DNA: TGCGCCAGCAGCCAATACACCAGGGGGCGTTTTGGAAACACCATATATTTT.